Shown below are 21 T cell receptor beta chains from a single sample sequenced in a study of T-cell memory formation after mild COVID-19. TCRdb re-called the 5' RACE reads with MiXCR, one entry per CDR3 protein. The data contain around 53,000 distinct CDR3 sequences, 9% to 15% of them seen just once; the ten biggest clones take up under 30%. The sample taken for sequencing was PBMCs or a T cell subset sorted from them (not recorded which). Receptor source: a man in his late teens or twenties who had mild COVID-19 (a few samples of this study predate the infection). Cell type and time point are not known.

The sample holds many counts of this clonotype. The V gene is TRBV20-1, the J gene TRBJ1-2; 8 nucleotides agree with TRBD1. The ends lost 5 bases at V and 3 bases at J; junction bases unmatched: 14. Germline assignment: CDR1 DFQATT and CDR2 SNEGSKA (reference sequence). The CDR3 is 16 residues long. The CDR3 nucleotides read TGCAGTGCTCCTCGACTCGGGTCAGGGGGCGACTATGGCTACACCTTC. This sequence encodes CSAPRLGSGGDYGYTF.

This clonotype is classed as medium-sized. The chain links TRBV12-3 or TRBV12-4 to TRBJ2-3; 8 bases match TRBD2. V lost 3 bases to trimming and J lost 5 bases; unmatched junction nucleotides: 4. The CDR3 extends over 14 amino acids. The CDR3 region has the DNA TGTGCCAGCAGTTTCGGGGGGGCCGGAGATACGCAGTATTTT. Its protein product is CASSFGGAGDTQYF.

This clonotype was seen many times. The genes are TRBV7-2 and TRBJ2-3; perhaps TRBD2 as D (6 bases). The CDR3 covers 14 residues. The germline V gene encodes CDR1 SGHTA and CDR2 FQGNSA. V dropped 6 bases and J dropped 0 bases, with 10 bases sitting between them. The CDR3 here is CASSLASSTDTQYF. CDR3 sequence (DNA): TGTGCCAGCAGTCTAGCGTCTAGCACAGATACGCAGTATTTT.

A few counts support this clonotype. The chain joins TRBV6-2 or TRBV6-3 to TRBJ2-1, with TRBD2 matching over 7 bases. There are 13 residues in the CDR3. CDR1 is MNHEY, CDR2 SVGEGT, per germline. The J segment lost 8 bases and the V segment lost 7 bases, leaving 8 bases of the junction unmatched. CDR3 loop: CASTPGGTYEQFF. The CDR3 bases are TGTGCCAGCACTCCGGGGGGAACGTATGAGCAGTTCTTC.

In this sample, this clonotype turned up many times. The V gene is TRBV5-5, the J gene TRBJ2-1; D call uncertain. CDR3 length equals 15 residues. Trimming removed 4 bases from V and 10 bases from J, with 21 bases in between. The germline gives CDR1 SGHKS, CDR2 YYEKEE (reference sequence). The CDR3 region has the DNA TGTGCCAGCAGCCTTCGGGCCCCCCGGGTTCCGGAGCAGTTCTTC. Translating gives CASSLRAPRVPEQFF.

V usage is TRBV5-1 and J usage is TRBJ2-1; possibly TRBD1 or TRBD2 for D (6 bases each). CDR3 length equals 16 residues. The germline gives CDR1 SGHRS, CDR2 YFSETQ. V shed 4 bases and J shed 4 bases, with 18 bases lying between them. CDR3 protein: CASSPRGDSGYNEQFF. The CDR3 nucleotides read TGCGCCAGCAGCCCGAGGGGGGACTCAGGGTACAATGAGCAGTTCTTC.

The CDR3: CASSSRGPQETQYF. Written as DNA, the CDR3 is TGTGCCAGCAGCTCAAGGGGTCCCCAAGAGACCCAGTACTTC. The genes are TRBV7-3 and TRBJ2-5; TRBD1 is a possible D gene (5 bases). This CDR3 is 14 amino acids long. Looked up from germline, CDR1 is SGHTA and CDR2 is FQGTGA. Trimming left V 4 bases short and J 1 base short, with 10 bases between.

V gene TRBV20-1 combines with J gene TRBJ1-5; tentative D call: TRBD1 (5 bases). The CDR3 has 15 amino acids. CDR1 and CDR2 (germline): DFQATT, SNEGSKA (reference sequence). Trimming cost V 0 bases and J 0 bases, with 9 bases left between them. The CDR3 nucleotides read TGCAGTGCTAGAGATGCAGGGTTTAGCAATCAGCCCCAGCATTTT. Translated: CSARDAGFSNQPQHF.

This chain links TRBV5-1 with TRBJ2-1; 12 nucleotides match TRBD2. The CDR3 loop spans 15 amino acids. CDR1 and CDR2 (germline): SGHRS, YFSETQ. V lost 1 base, J lost 8 bases, and 4 bases stayed unmatched. CDR3 loop: CASSLLAGGPDEQFF. DNA for the CDR3: TGCGCCAGCAGCTTGCTAGCGGGGGGGCCGGATGAGCAGTTCTTC. Full variable domain (rest looked up from reference TRBV5-1 and TRBJ2-1): KAGVTQTPRYLIKTRGQQVTLSCSPISGHRSVSWYQQTPGQGLQFLFEYFSETQRNKGNFPGRFSGRQFSNSRSEMNVSTLELGDSALYLCASSLLAGGPDEQFFGPGTRLTVL.

A few counts support this clonotype. The chain combines TRBV20-1 with TRBJ2-7, with a possible D match to TRBD1 (5 bases). The germline V gene has CDR1 DFQATT and CDR2 SNEGSKA (reference sequence). V was trimmed by 6 bases and J by 1 base, leaving 10 bases between them. The CDR3 is 12 residues long. CDR3 protein: CSARRGSYEQYF. Written as DNA, the CDR3 is TGCAGTGCCCGAAGGGGATCCTACGAGCAGTACTTC.

This chain links TRBV6-5 with TRBJ1-1; a weak D match, TRBD1 (5 bases). Trimming pared 0 bases from V and 3 bases from J, leaving 11 bases between. Germline CDR1 reads MNHEY; CDR2 reads SVGAGI. This CDR3 spans 15 amino acids. CDR3: CASSYSPRADTEAFF. CDR3 bases: TGTGCCAGCAGTTACTCGCCCAGGGCGGACACTGAAGCTTTCTTT.

V and J are TRBV7-3 and TRBJ2-3; D is possibly TRBD1 (5 bases). CDR1 SGHTA and CDR2 FQGTGA come from the germline V gene. This CDR3 is built from 13 residues. V gave up 4 bases and J gave up 5 bases, with 10 bases separating them. CDR3 region: CASSSGHIDTQYF. The CDR3 coding sequence is TGTGCCAGCAGCTCCGGACACATAGATACGCAGTATTTT.

J is TRBJ2-4 and V is TRBV13; TRBD1 aligns across 9 bases. The CDR3 has 15 residues. Germline CDR1 PRHDT, CDR2 FYEKMQ (reference sequence). Trimming took 7 bases from V and 3 from J; bases not matched to a gene: 7. The CDR3 here is CASTPSDRGKNIQYF. In DNA, the CDR3 is TGTGCCAGCACCCCCTCGGACAGGGGCAAAAACATTCAGTACTTC.

This clonotype has ten or more counts. CDR3 coding DNA: TGTGCCAGCAGCTCCACGGGGCGCACAGATACGCAGTATTTT. As protein: CASSSTGRTDTQYF. J is TRBJ2-3 and V is TRBV7-2, with D possibly being TRBD1 or TRBD2 (5 bases each). Trimming removed 4 bases from V and 1 base from J, with 9 bases in between. From germline, CDR1 is SGHTA and CDR2 FQGNSA. This CDR3 is built from 14 residues.

This clonotype came up a few times. V usage is TRBV7-6 and J usage is TRBJ2-5; D uncertain. V was pared by 1 base and J by 4 bases, with 10 bases between. Germline V lookup: CDR1 SGHVS, CDR2 FNYEAQ. CDR3 length: 14 residues. The CDR3: CASSLEVDGETQYF. In DNA, the CDR3 is TGTGCCAGCAGCTTAGAGGTAGATGGAGAGACCCAGTACTTC.

The CDR3 spells CASKAGTDTQYF. The CDR3 region has the DNA TGTGCCAGCAAGGCAGGAACAGATACGCAGTATTTT. The genes are TRBV6-2 or TRBV6-3 and TRBJ2-3, with D unresolved. This CDR3 region has 12 residues. Germline CDR1 reads MNHEY; CDR2 reads SVGEGT. Trimming pared 7 bases from V and 3 bases from J, leaving 8 bases between.

This clonotype appeared a few times. The genes are TRBV18 and TRBJ2-3, with unresolved D. The CDR3 covers 12 residues. V was cut by 3 bases and J by 5 bases, with 6 bases left in between. The germline gives CDR1 KGHSH, CDR2 LQKENI. The chain's CDR3 is CASSPLLDTQYF. DNA of the CDR3: TGTGCCAGCTCACCTCTACTAGATACGCAGTATTTT.

This clonotype was found many times. The V gene is TRBV4-3, the J gene TRBJ2-7, with D possibly TRBD2 on 7 matching bases. CDR1 and CDR2 from the germline V gene are LGHNA and YSLEER. CDR3 size: 15 residues. V lost 1 base and J 3 bases, leaving 13 bases between the germline ends. The CDR3 region has the DNA TGCGCCAGCAGCCAAGCCCGGGGGGCGTACTACGAGCAGTACTTC. Translated: CASSQARGAYYEQYF.

This clonotype appeared a few times. The gene calls are TRBV6-5 and TRBJ1-2; D unclear. The CDR3 extends over 16 amino acids. Germline V CDR1 and CDR2: MNHEY, SVGAGI. With 8 bases removed from V and 1 base from J, the gap between germline ends came to 20 bases. This CDR3 reads CASWGELKLDNYGYTF. The DNA for the CDR3 is TGTGCCAGCTGGGGAGAGCTCAAGCTCGATAACTATGGCTACACCTTC.

V gene TRBV12-5 combines with J gene TRBJ1-1; 9 bases are shared with TRBD1. The junction had 1 base not matched to a gene; V was cut back by 1 base and J by 10 bases. The CDR3 length is 12 residues. CDR1 LGHNT and CDR2 FRNRAP come from the germline V gene. The CDR3, as DNA: TGTGCTAGTGGTTTGGGACAGGGGGGAGCTTTCTTT. Translated, it gives CASGLGQGGAFF.

In this sample, this clonotype is medium-sized (0.01 to 0.1%). The rearrangement joins TRBV6-5 to TRBJ2-7; D gene unclear. Trimming pared 4 bases from V and 6 bases from J, leaving 13 bases between. The CDR3 sequence is 13 residues long. Germline assignment: CDR1 MNHEY and CDR2 SVGAGI. CDR3 residues: CASSSFPRSEQYV. The CDR3 bases are TGTGCCAGCAGTTCCTTTCCCCGCAGCGAGCAGTACGTC.